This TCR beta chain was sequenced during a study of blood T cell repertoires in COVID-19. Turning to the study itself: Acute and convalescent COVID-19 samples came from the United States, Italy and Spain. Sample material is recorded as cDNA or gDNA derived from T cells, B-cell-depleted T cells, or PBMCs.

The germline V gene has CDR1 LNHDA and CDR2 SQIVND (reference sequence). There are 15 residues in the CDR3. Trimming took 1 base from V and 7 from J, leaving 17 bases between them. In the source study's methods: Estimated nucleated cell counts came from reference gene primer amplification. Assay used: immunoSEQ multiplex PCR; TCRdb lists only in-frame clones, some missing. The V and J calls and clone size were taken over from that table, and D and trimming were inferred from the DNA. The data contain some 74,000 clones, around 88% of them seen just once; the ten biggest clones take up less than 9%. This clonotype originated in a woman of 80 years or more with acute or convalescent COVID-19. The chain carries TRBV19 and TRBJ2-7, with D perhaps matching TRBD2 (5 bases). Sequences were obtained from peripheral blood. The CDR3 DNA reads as TGTGCCAGTAGTATAGTCGGACTTGACACCAGTGAGCAGTACTTC. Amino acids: CASSIVGLDTSEQYF. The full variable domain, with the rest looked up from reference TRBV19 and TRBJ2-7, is DGGITQSPKYLFRKEGQNVTLSCEQNLNHDAMYWYRQDPGQGLRLIYYSQIVNDFQKGDIAEGYSVSREKKESFPLTVTSAQKNPTAFYLCASSIVGLDTSEQYFGPGTRLTVT.